This T cell receptor beta chain was retrieved from a study of blood T cells in healthy people across ages. Next came a second PCR, run for about 6 to 12 cycles, which used a sample-barcoded 5' primer along with a J-beta primer mix. Every cDNA was tagged by a template-switch adaptor with 12 random nucleotides. TCRdb reprocessed the 5' RACE reads via MiXCR and lists one record per CDR3 protein. Found here are more than 900,000 distinct CDR3 sequences, around 27% of them singletons; the top ten hold about 0.8%. The donors, all healthy, were Caucasians living in Russia, aged roughly 6 to 100. Study conclusions and caveats: Roughly linear declines in TCR beta diversity per million T cells occurred with age.

Germline-derived CDR1 and CDR2 are SNHLY and FYNNEI. The CDR3 is 15 amino acids. V was pared by 3 bases and J by 0 bases, with 9 bases between. To note about this clonotype: Antigen specificity is unknown.

The same specimen was also included in a second study, on T cells of mothers and their children. Per that paper: Random nucleotides (2-4) and sample barcodes were added by the M1S primer used in the second PCR.

Sequencing was performed on blood. This receptor was obtained from a girl aged 2 to 9 in good health. V and J are TRBV2 and TRBJ2-1, with a tentative D call TRBD1 (6 bases). The CDR3: CASSDARGSYNEQFF. CDR3 in DNA: TGTGCCAGCAGTGACGCCAGGGGCTCCTACAATGAGCAGTTCTTC.